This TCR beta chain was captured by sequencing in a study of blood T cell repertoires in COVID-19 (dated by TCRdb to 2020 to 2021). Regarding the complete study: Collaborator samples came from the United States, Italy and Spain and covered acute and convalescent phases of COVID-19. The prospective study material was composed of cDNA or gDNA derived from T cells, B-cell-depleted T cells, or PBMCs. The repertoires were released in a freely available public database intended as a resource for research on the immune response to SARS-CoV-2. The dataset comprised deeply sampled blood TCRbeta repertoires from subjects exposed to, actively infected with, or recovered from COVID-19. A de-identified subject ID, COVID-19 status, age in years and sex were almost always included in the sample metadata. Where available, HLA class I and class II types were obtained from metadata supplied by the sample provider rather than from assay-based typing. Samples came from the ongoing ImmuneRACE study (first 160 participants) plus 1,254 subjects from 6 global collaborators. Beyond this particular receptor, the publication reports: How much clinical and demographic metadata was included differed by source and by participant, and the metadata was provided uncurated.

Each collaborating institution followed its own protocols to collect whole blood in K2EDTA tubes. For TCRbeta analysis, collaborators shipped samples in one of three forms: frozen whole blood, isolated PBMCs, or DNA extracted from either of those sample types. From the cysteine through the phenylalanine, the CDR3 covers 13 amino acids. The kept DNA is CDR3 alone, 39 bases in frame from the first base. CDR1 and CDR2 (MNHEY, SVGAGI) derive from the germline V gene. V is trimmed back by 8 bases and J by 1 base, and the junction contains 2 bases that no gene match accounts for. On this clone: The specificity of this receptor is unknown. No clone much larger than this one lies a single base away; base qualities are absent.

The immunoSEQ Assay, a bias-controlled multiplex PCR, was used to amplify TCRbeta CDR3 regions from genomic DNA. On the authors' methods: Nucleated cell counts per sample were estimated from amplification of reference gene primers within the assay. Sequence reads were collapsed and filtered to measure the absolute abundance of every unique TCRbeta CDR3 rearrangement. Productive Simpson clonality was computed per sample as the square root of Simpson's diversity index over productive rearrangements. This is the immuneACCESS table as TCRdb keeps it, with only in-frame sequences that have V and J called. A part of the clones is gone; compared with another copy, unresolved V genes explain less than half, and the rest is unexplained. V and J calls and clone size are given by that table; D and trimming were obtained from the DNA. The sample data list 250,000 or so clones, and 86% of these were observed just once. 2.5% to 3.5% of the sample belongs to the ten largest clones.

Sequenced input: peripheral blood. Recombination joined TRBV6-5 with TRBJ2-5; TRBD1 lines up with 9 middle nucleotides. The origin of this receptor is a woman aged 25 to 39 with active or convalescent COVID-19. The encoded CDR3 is CASGDRAQETQYF. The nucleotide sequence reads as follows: TGTGCCAGCGGGGACAGGGCCCAAGAGACCCAGTACTTC.